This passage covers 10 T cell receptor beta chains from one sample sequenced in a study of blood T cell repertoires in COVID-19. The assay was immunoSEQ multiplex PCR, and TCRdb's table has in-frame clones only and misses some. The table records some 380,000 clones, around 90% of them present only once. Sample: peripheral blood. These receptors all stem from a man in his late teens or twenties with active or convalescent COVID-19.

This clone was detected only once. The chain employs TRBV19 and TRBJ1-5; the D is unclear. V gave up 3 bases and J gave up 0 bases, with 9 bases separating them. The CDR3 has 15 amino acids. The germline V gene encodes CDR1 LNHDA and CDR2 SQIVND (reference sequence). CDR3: CASSMTGISNQPQHF. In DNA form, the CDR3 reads TGTGCCAGTAGTATGACGGGGATTAGCAATCAGCCCCAGCATTTT.

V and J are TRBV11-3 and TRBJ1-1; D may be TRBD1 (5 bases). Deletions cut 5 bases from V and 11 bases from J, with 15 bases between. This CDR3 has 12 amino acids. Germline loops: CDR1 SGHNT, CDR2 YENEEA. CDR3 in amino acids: CASSPWGGAAFF. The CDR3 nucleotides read TGTGCCAGCAGCCCCTGGGGGGGTGCGGCTTTCTTT.

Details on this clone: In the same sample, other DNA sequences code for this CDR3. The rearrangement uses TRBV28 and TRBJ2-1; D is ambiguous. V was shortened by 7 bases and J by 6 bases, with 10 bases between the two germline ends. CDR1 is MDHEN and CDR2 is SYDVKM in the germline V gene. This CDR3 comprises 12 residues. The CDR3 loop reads CASTPGGNEQFF. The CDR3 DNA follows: TGTGCCAGCACCCCCGGCGGCAATGAGCAGTTCTTC.

CDR3 DNA sequence: TGTGCCAGCAGAAAACGCGAGAACACTGAAGCTTTCTTT. Protein: CASRKRENTEAFF. The chain recombines TRBV7-3 with TRBJ1-1; D call uncertain. CDR1 and CDR2 (germline): SGHTA, FQGTGA. This CDR3 region has 13 residues. The V end was cut by 6 bases, the J end by 1 base, with 9 bases between.

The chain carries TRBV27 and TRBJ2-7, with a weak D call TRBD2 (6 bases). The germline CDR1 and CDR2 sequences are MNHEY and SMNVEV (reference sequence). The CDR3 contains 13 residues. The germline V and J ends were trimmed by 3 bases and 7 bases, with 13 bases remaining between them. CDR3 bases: TGTGCCAGCAGTTTTGGGACTGCGATAGAGCAGTACTTC. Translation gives CASSFGTAIEQYF.

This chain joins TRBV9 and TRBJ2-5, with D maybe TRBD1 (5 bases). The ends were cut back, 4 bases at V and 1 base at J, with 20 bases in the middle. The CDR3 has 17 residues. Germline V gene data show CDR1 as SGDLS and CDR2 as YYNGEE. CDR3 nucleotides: TGTGCCAGCAGCCCCCCGTGGCAGGGTGGGCCCCAAGAGACCCAGTACTTC. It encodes CASSPPWQGGPQETQYF.

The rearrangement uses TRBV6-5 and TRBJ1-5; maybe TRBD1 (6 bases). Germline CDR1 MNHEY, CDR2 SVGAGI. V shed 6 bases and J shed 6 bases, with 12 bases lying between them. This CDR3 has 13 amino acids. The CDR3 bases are TGTGCCAGCAGCTTTAAAGGGGGTCAGCCCCAGCATTTT. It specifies CASSFKGGQPQHF.

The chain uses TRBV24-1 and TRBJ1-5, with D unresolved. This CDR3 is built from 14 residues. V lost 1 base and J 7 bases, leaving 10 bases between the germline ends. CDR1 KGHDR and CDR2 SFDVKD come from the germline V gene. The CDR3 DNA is TGTGCCACCAGTGATTTACAGCCGGGGCAGCCCCAGCATTTT. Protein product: CATSDLQPGQPQHF.

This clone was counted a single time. DNA for the CDR3: TGTGCCAGCTCACCGGACAGGGGGCTTAATGGCTACACCTTC. Protein: CASSPDRGLNGYTF. The V and J genes are TRBV18 and TRBJ1-2; TRBD1 matches 11 bases. Germline V CDR1 and CDR2: KGHSH, LQKENI. V lost 3 bases to trimming and J lost 6 bases; unmatched junction nucleotides: 3. The CDR3 extends over 14 amino acids.

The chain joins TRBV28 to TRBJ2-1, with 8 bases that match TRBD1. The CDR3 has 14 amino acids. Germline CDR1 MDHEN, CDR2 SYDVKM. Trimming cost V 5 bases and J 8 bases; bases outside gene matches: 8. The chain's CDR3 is CASSQGNRGYEQFF. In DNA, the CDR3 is TGTGCCAGCAGTCAAGGAAACAGGGGGTATGAGCAGTTCTTC. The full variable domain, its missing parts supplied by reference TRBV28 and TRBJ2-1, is DVKVTQSSRYLVKRTGEKVFLECVQDMDHENMFWYRQDPGLGLRLIYFSYDVKMKEKGDIPEGYSVSREKKERFSLILESASTNQTSMYLCASSQGNRGYEQFFGPGTRLTVL.